The 24 T cell receptor beta chains reported below all come from one sample, sequenced in a study of response to subunit inactivated influenza vaccine. MiXCR was run by TCRdb on the RT-PCR reads, yielding one entry per CDR3 protein. The sample consists of hundreds of thousands of distinct CDR3 sequences, about an eighth of them appearing once. The material was PBMCs from blood, obtained on the day of vaccination. The receptors come from a man between 50 and 59 years old who received an inactivated influenza vaccine.

The V and J genes are TRBV15 and TRBJ2-1, with 12 bases lining up with TRBD2. This CDR3 contains 17 residues. Germline loops: CDR1 LNHNV, CDR2 YYDKDF (reference sequence). V was clipped by 8 bases and J by 5 bases; unmatched bases: 13. As DNA, the CDR3 is TGTGCCACCCAGCCCGGACTAGCGGGGCTAATAAACAATGAGCAGTTCTTC. It yields the protein CATQPGLAGLINNEQFF.

This clonotype has just a few counts. The gene calls are TRBV11-2 and TRBJ2-1, with a possible D match to TRBD2 (5 bases). Trimming took off 3 bases at V and 6 bases at J, with 12 bases between the two ends. The CDR3 is 14 amino acids. CDR1 and CDR2 from the germline V gene are SGHAT and FQNNGV. The CDR3 DNA reads TGTGCCAGCAGCTTCGCACGGGGTTTCAATGAGCAGTTCTTC. This gives the protein CASSFARGFNEQFF.

This clonotype appeared a few times. V is TRBV7-8 and J is TRBJ2-7; perhaps TRBD1 as D (5 bases). With 7 bases removed from V and 1 base from J, the gap between germline ends came to 14 bases. CDR3 size: 14 residues. Germline V gene data show CDR1 as SGHVS and CDR2 as FQNEAQ. This CDR3 is CASTSTVTSYEQYF. CDR3 bases: TGTGCCAGCACCTCGACAGTCACTTCCTACGAGCAGTACTTC.

This clonotype was seen more than once but under ten times. The V and J genes are TRBV2 and TRBJ2-1; 7 bases map to TRBD2. The ends lost 8 bases at V and 1 base at J; junction bases unmatched: 5. The germline V gene has CDR1 SNHLY and CDR2 FYNNEI. This CDR3 spans 14 amino acids. CDR3 region: CASSASGSYNEQFF. The CDR3 DNA reads TGTGCCAGCTCGGCTAGCGGTTCCTACAATGAGCAGTTCTTC.

This clonotype was counted a few times. The V gene is TRBV7-2, the J gene TRBJ2-3, with D possibly being TRBD2 (8 bases). The germline gives CDR1 SGHTA, CDR2 FQGNSA. The CDR3 consists of 16 residues. Trimming took 6 bases from V and 6 from J, leaving 22 bases between them. CDR3 protein: CASRRGQRGPRDTQYF. The CDR3 DNA reads TGTGCCAGCAGGAGGGGGCAGCGGGGGCCGCGGGATACGCAGTATTTT.

This clonotype was detected a few times. The chain employs TRBV20-1 and TRBJ2-7; D not resolved. V was clipped by 1 base and J by 2 bases, with 15 bases between them. This CDR3 contains 15 residues. Germline-derived CDR1 and CDR2 are DFQATT and SNEGSKA (reference sequence). For the CDR3, the DNA is TGCAGTGCTAGAGGGGCCCTTTACCCCACCTACGAGCAGTACTTC. Translating gives CSARGALYPTYEQYF.

This CDR3 reads CAISGGQRSADTQYF. DNA for the CDR3: TGTGCCATCAGTGGGGGACAGCGGTCGGCAGATACGCAGTATTTT. The rearrangement links TRBV10-3 to TRBJ2-3, with 7 positions matching TRBD1. In germline, CDR1 is ENHRY, CDR2 SYGVKD. J was trimmed by 4 bases and V by 4 bases; bases with no gene match: 8. The CDR3 extends over 15 amino acids.

This chain connects TRBV20-1 to TRBJ1-4; D remains unclear. The CDR3 loop spans 14 amino acids. The V end lost 3 bases, the J end lost 0 bases, and 8 bases lay between the germline ends. Germline V gene data show CDR1 as DFQATT and CDR2 as SNEGSKA (reference sequence). The CDR3 bases are TGCAGTGCTAGGTCCGGGACAACTAATGAAAAACTGTTTTTT. This gives the protein CSARSGTTNEKLFF.

In this sample, this clonotype turned up a few times. The CDR3 region is CASSLSQGPNSPLHF. DNA of the CDR3: TGCGCCAGCAGCTTATCGCAGGGTCCTAATTCACCCCTCCACTTT. J is TRBJ1-6 and V is TRBV5-1, with TRBD1 as a possible D gene (5 bases). CDR1 and CDR2 from the germline V gene are SGHRS and YFSETQ. V was trimmed by 2 bases and J by 6 bases, leaving 12 bases between them. The CDR3 totals 15 residues.

There are many counts of this clonotype. The chain has TRBV7-9 and TRBJ2-7; TRBD1 aligns across 10 bases. CDR1 and CDR2 from the germline V gene are SEHNR and FQNEAQ (reference sequence). Trimming removed 3 bases from V and 4 bases from J; junction bases left unmatched: 3. The CDR3 is 14 residues long. This CDR3 reads CASSLGQGIYEQYF. The CDR3 DNA reads TGTGCCAGCAGCTTGGGACAGGGGATATACGAGCAGTACTTC.

The chain is built from TRBV27 and TRBJ2-7; D might be TRBD1 (5 bases). Germline CDR1 and CDR2: MNHEY and SMNVEV (reference sequence). The V end was cut by 0 bases, the J end by 6 bases, with 15 bases between. The CDR3 has 15 residues. CDR3: CASSLSSAGKFEQYF. As DNA, the CDR3 is TGTGCCAGCAGTTTATCCTCCGCAGGGAAGTTCGAGCAGTACTTC.

The chain uses TRBV4-1 and TRBJ2-7; D not resolved. The V and J ends lost 4 bases and 0 bases respectively, with 19 bases between them. From germline, CDR1 is MGHRA and CDR2 YSYEKL. The CDR3 loop spans 17 amino acids. The CDR3 region is CASSPGFPRTHSYEQYF. CDR3 DNA: TGCGCCAGCAGCCCCGGGTTCCCACGCACTCACTCCTACGAGCAGTACTTC.

Of note for this clonotype: At one end, the junction sequence differs from germline, possibly due to a read error. The chain joins TRBV6-5 to TRBJ2-3; the match to TRBD2 covers 11 bases. Germline CDR1 and CDR2: MNHEY and SVGAGI. CDR3 size: 16 residues. CDR3 sequence reads: CASSDSSGGFTDTQYF. In nucleotides, the CDR3 is TGTGCCAGCAGTGACTCTAGCGGGGGGTTTACAGATACGCAGTATTTT.

This clonotype has only a few counts. This chain links TRBV27 with TRBJ2-3; possible D gene TRBD1, 5 bases. Germline V gene sequence: CDR1 MNHEY, CDR2 SMNVEV (reference sequence). Trimming shortened V by 2 bases and J by 3 bases, and 9 bases separated the two germline ends. This CDR3 contains 14 residues. The CDR3 sequence: CASSLKGWTDTQYF. CDR3 sequence (DNA): TGTGCCAGCAGTTTAAAGGGGTGGACAGATACGCAGTATTTT.

This chain links TRBV12-3 or TRBV12-4 with TRBJ2-1; D unresolved. The V gene lost 3 bases and the J gene lost 8 bases, with 5 bases spanning the gap. CDR3 size: 11 residues. The DNA for the CDR3 is TGTGCCAGCAGTTTTGCCGATGAGCAGTTCTTC. Amino acid sequence: CASSFADEQFF.

This sequence joins TRBV7-2 and TRBJ2-1; a weak D match, TRBD1 (5 bases). V was pared by 6 bases and J by 0 bases, with 12 bases between. Germline CDR1 is SGHTA and CDR2 is FQGNSA. CDR3 length: 15 amino acids. The CDR3 loop reads CASRLQESSYNEQFF. The CDR3, as DNA: TGTGCCAGCAGGCTACAGGAGAGCTCCTACAATGAGCAGTTCTTC.

This clonotype has only a few counts. This CDR3 is CASYTSGNNNEQFF. The CDR3 DNA reads as TGCGCCAGCTACACTAGCGGGAACAACAATGAGCAGTTCTTC. This chain joins TRBV5-1 and TRBJ2-1, with 10 bases that match TRBD2. CDR1 SGHRS and CDR2 YFSETQ come from the germline V gene. The CDR3 is 14 amino acids. V gave up 7 bases and J gave up 5 bases; unmatched junction bases: 6.

This clonotype was found a few times. The genes are TRBV20-1 and TRBJ2-7, with D maybe TRBD1 (6 bases). Germline CDR1 DFQATT, CDR2 SNEGSKA (reference sequence). V was pared by 1 base and J by 12 bases, with 13 bases between. CDR3 length: 11 residues. The CDR3 bases are TGCAGTGCTAGAGTCAGGGACATACCGTACTTC. Amino acids: CSARVRDIPYF.

This clonotype was found a few times. This chain links TRBV3-1 with TRBJ2-7, with 11 bases matching TRBD2. Trimming at V came to 4 bases and at J to 0 bases, leaving 5 bases not matched to a gene. The length of the CDR3 is 16 residues. Germline V gene lookup returns CDR1 LGHDT and CDR2 YNNKEL (reference sequence). The CDR3 region has the DNA TGTGCCAGCAGCCGACTGACTAGCGGGGCCTCCTACGAGCAGTACTTC. This codes for CASSRLTSGASYEQYF.

This clonotype has more than one count but fewer than ten. V is TRBV7-2 and J is TRBJ2-5, with D tentatively TRBD2 (7 bases). The V end lost 1 base, the J end lost 5 bases, and 14 bases lay between the germline ends. The CDR3 is 15 amino acids. Germline lookup yields CDR1 SGHTA and CDR2 FQGNSA. CDR3 protein: CASSLVSGGMETQYF. CDR3 in DNA: TGTGCCAGCAGCTTAGTTTCGGGGGGCATGGAGACCCAGTACTTC. The whole variable domain, remainder taken from reference TRBV7-2 and TRBJ2-5, is GAGVSQSPSNKVTEKGKDVELRCDPISGHTALYWYRQSLGQGLEFLIYFQGNSAPDKSGLPSDRFSAERTGGSVSTLTIQRTQQEDSAVYLCASSLVSGGMETQYFGPGTRLLVL.

CDR3 sequence reads: CSAREFFYEQYF. CDR3 coding DNA: TGCAGTGCTAGAGAGTTTTTCTACGAGCAGTACTTC. The chain has TRBV20-1 and TRBJ2-7; D unresolved. V lost 0 bases and J 3 bases, leaving 6 bases between the germline ends. CDR3 length: 12 residues. The V gene's germline CDR1 is DFQATT and CDR2 SNEGSKA (reference sequence).

The chain is built from TRBV6-5 and TRBJ2-6; D is uncertain. CDR3 length: 17 residues. V lost 2 bases, J lost 0 bases, and 11 bases lay in between. CDR1 and CDR2 (germline): MNHEY, SVGAGI. CDR3 nucleotide sequence: TGTGCCAGCAGTTACGGCAGGATTTTCTCTGGGGCCAACGTCCTGACTTTC. Amino acid sequence: CASSYGRIFSGANVLTF.

The CDR3 nucleotides read TGCAGTGCGATCCCCATAGCGGGAGGGTCTACTAGCACAGATACGCAGTATTTT. Translation: CSAIPIAGGSTSTDTQYF. The rearrangement links TRBV20-1 to TRBJ2-3; 11 bases fit TRBD2. In germline, CDR1 is DFQATT, CDR2 SNEGSKA (reference sequence). This CDR3 has 18 amino acids. The V and J ends lost 6 bases and 0 bases, in that order; junction bases with no gene match: 14.

This clonotype was recorded at least ten times. The rearrangement links TRBV5-1 to TRBJ1-6; 8 nucleotides agree with TRBD1. CDR1 is SGHRS, CDR2 YFSETQ, per germline. Trimming took 4 bases from V and 7 from J; bases not matched to a gene: 7. The CDR3 runs to 15 residues. CDR3 sequence: CASSQDRGVNSPLHF. The CDR3 DNA sequence: TGCGCCAGCAGCCAAGACAGGGGAGTCAATTCACCCCTCCACTTT. The full variable domain, completed using reference TRBV5-1 and TRBJ1-6, is KAGVTQTPRYLIKTRGQQVTLSCSPISGHRSVSWYQQTPGQGLQFLFEYFSETQRNKGNFPGRFSGRQFSNSRSEMNVSTLELGDSALYLCASSQDRGVNSPLHFGNGTRLTVT.